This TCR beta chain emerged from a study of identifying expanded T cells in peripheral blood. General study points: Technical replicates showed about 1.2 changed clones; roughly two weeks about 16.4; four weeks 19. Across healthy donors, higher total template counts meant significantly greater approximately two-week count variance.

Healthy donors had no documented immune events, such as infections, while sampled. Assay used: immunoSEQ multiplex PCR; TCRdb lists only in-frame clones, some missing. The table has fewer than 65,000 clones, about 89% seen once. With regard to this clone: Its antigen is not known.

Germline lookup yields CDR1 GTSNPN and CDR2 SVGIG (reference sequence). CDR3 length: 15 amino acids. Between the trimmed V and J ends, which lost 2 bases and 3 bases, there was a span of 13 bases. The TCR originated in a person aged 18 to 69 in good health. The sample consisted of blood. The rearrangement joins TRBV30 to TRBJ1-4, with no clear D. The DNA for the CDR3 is TGTGCCTGGAGTACAGTGGAACCAGCTAATGAAAAACTGTTTTTT. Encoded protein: CAWSTVEPANEKLFF.